This T cell receptor beta chain was observed in a study of blood T cell repertoires in COVID-19 (dated by TCRdb to the early 2020s). Study-wide context: The collaborator samples originated in the United States, Italy and Spain and spanned the acute and convalescent phases of COVID-19. The prospective study material was composed of cDNA or gDNA derived from T cells, B-cell-depleted T cells, or PBMCs. The dataset comprised deeply sampled blood TCRbeta repertoires from subjects exposed to, actively infected with, or recovered from COVID-19. The repertoires were released in a freely available public database meant as a resource for research on the immune response to SARS-CoV-2. Samples came from the ongoing ImmuneRACE study (first 160 participants) plus 1,254 subjects from 6 global collaborators. The sample metadata nearly always contained a de-identified subject ID, COVID-19 status, age in years and sex. HLA class I and class II types, where available, came from metadata supplied by the sample provider rather than from assay-based typing. Points the paper makes about the study in general: How much clinical and demographic metadata was included differed by source and by participant, and the metadata was provided uncurated.

Only one count was recorded for this clone. The antigen this receptor binds is unknown. No clone much larger than this one lies a single base away; base qualities are absent. TCRbeta CDR3 regions were amplified from genomic DNA by means of the immunoSEQ Assay, a bias-controlled multiplex PCR. As for how the authors treated the data: The number of nucleated cells in each sample was estimated from the amplification of reference gene primers within the assay. To quantify the absolute abundance of each unique TCRbeta CDR3 rearrangement, sequence reads were collapsed and filtered. For each sample, productive Simpson clonality was calculated as the square root of Simpson's diversity index over productive rearrangements. TCRdb mirrors the immuneACCESS table, restricted to in-frame sequences. Some clones are absent from its copies; in checked studies, under half trace to an unresolved V gene, and the reason for the others is unknown. For V, J and clone size, that table is used; D and trimming come from the DNA. This sample holds 210,000 or so clones; under 85% were observed only once. Approximately 1.8% of the sample goes to the ten largest clones.

From cysteine to phenylalanine, the CDR3 is 15 amino acids long. Only CDR3 DNA remains: 45 bases, in frame from the first base. CDR1 and CDR2 (MNHEY, SVGAGI) derive from the germline V gene. A distance of 14 bases separates the germline ends of V and J, which lose 8 bases and 0 bases respectively. In the prospective study, participants were 18 to 89 years old, resided in about two dozen geographic areas of the United States, and were enrolled through a virtual design. Cohort assignment in the prospective study relied on participant-reported clinical history from a screening survey and a study questionnaire. For ImmuneRACE Cohort 3, a participant was defined as recovered based on two consecutive negative NP/OP PCR tests, clearance by a healthcare professional, or resolution of symptoms. Mobile phlebotomists in the prospective study collected whole blood, serum and a nasopharyngeal or oropharyngeal swab from every participant. Over a roughly 2-month period, participants in the prospective study had the option of providing additional blood draws and questionnaires. Before DNA extraction, prospective study blood samples were shipped either frozen or at room temperature.

Source material: PBMCs or T cells enriched from blood (not recorded which). The sequence joins TRBV6-5 to TRBJ1-3; the D gene cannot be resolved reliably. The source of this sequence is a man in his 60s who had recovered from COVID-19. CDR3 loop: CASLQDTDSGNTIYF. The DNA reads as follows: TGTGCCAGCCTGCAAGACACAGACTCTGGAAACACCATATATTTT.